The 6 T cell receptor beta chains listed next were all sequenced from one sample in a study of shared clonotypes between healthy human individuals. Some clones are missing from TCRdb's copy, which holds only in-frame ones; the method was immunoSEQ multiplex PCR. Of around 480,000 clones listed, around 79% were seen once; the top ten hold around 12%. The source material was PBMCs. All receptors derive from a woman aged 40 to 55 in good health. Some clones in this sample may be carry-over from other donors' samples.

V gene TRBV7-9 combines with J gene TRBJ2-5, with TRBD1 matching over 7 bases. The J call may be mistaken, given a closer DNA end match to TRBJ2-7. This CDR3 region has 12 residues. Germline V gene lookup returns CDR1 SEHNR and CDR2 FQNEAQ (reference sequence). CDR3 nucleotides: TGTGCCAGCCGCGAGACAGGGAGCGAGCAGTACTTC. It translates to CASRETGSEQYF.

This chain links TRBV28 with TRBJ2-1; TRBD2 is a possible D gene (6 bases). CDR3 size: 15 residues. The V gene's germline CDR1 is MDHEN and CDR2 SYDVKM. Trimming stripped 2 bases from V and 4 bases from J, with 12 bases between. The CDR3 spells CASSLPREFYNEQFF. The CDR3 DNA follows: TGTGCCAGCAGTTTACCCCGGGAGTTTTACAATGAGCAGTTCTTC.

The chain employs TRBV28 and TRBJ2-7; 11 positions agree with TRBD2. This CDR3 is 14 amino acids long. Germline V gene lookup returns CDR1 MDHEN and CDR2 SYDVKM. Unmatched junction bases numbered 8, after V lost 6 bases and J lost 7 bases. The chain's CDR3 is CASSILAGAREQYF. Written as DNA, the CDR3 is TGTGCCAGCAGCATACTAGCGGGAGCTCGGGAGCAGTACTTC.

The table lists this clone with a count of one. The chain carries TRBV10-3 and TRBJ2-5, with D possibly called TRBD1 or TRBD2 (5 bases each). Germline CDR1 reads ENHRY; CDR2 reads SYGVKD. CDR3 length: 12 residues. The V end lost 10 bases, the J end lost 5 bases, and 14 bases lay between the germline ends. The CDR3 nucleotides read TGTGCCACCGTGGGGGATTGGGAGACCCAGTACTTC. Translating gives CATVGDWETQYF.

This clone was counted a few times. The chain employs TRBV7-9 and TRBJ2-1, with a weak D call TRBD1 (7 bases). CDR3 size: 13 residues. Between the trimmed V and J ends, which lost 4 bases and 9 bases, there was a span of 13 bases. The germline V gene has CDR1 SEHNR and CDR2 FQNEAQ (reference sequence). The chain's CDR3 is CASSYPGGTEQFF. The CDR3 nucleotides are TGTGCCAGCAGCTACCCAGGGGGGACTGAGCAGTTCTTC. Full variable domain (remainder filled in from reference TRBV7-9 and TRBJ2-1): DTGVSQNPRHKITKRGQNVTFRCDPISEHNRLYWYRQTLGQGPEFLTYFQNEAQLEKSRLLSDRFSAERPKGSFSTLEIQRTEQGDSAMYLCASSYPGGTEQFFGPGTRLTVL.

This rearrangement joins TRBV5-4 to TRBJ2-2; 8 positions match TRBD2. With 4 bases clipped from V and 2 bases from J, the junction kept 4 bases outside the gene matches. Germline V gene lookup returns CDR1 SGHNT and CDR2 YYREEE (reference sequence). The CDR3 is made up of 15 amino acids. CDR3: CASSSVAGNTGELFF. For the CDR3, the DNA is TGTGCCAGCAGCAGTGTAGCGGGAAACACCGGGGAGCTGTTTTTT.